Presented here are 10 T cell receptor beta chains from one specimen sequenced in a study of blood T cell repertoires in COVID-19. Method: immunoSEQ multiplex PCR; TCRdb's copy keeps in-frame clones and lacks some. The profile shows roughly 420,000 clones, over 75% of them singletons. The material sequenced was PBMCs or T cells enriched from blood (not recorded which). These receptor sequences come from a woman in her 30s with acute COVID-19.

The chain is built from TRBV30 and TRBJ1-5; tentatively, D is TRBD1 (5 bases). The germline gives CDR1 GTSNPN, CDR2 SVGIG (reference sequence). The CDR3 extends over 15 amino acids. V was cut by 2 bases and J by 1 base, with 12 bases left in between. The CDR3 is CAWSSDRISNQPQHF. CDR3 bases: TGTGCCTGGAGTAGTGACAGAATAAGCAATCAGCCCCAGCATTTT.

The chain recombines TRBV19 with TRBJ2-7; the match to TRBD1 covers 8 bases. Germline V gene lookup returns CDR1 LNHDA and CDR2 SQIVND (reference sequence). This CDR3 has 13 residues. Trimming at V came to 6 bases and at J to 3 bases, leaving 4 bases not matched to a gene. In DNA, the CDR3 is TGTGCCAGTAGAGAACAGGGGGACTACGAGCAGTACTTC. It translates to CASREQGDYEQYF.

V and J are TRBV10-3 and TRBJ2-7; a possible D gene is TRBD1 (5 bases). Germline V gives CDR1 ENHRY, CDR2 SYGVKD. This CDR3 is 15 amino acids long. Trimming shortened V by 3 bases and J by 5 bases, and 17 bases separated the two germline ends. CDR3 protein: CAISDLGPRDHEQYF. The CDR3 DNA reads TGTGCCATCAGTGATTTGGGGCCTAGAGACCACGAGCAGTACTTC.

The V gene is TRBV7-6, the J gene TRBJ2-1; 9 nucleotides align to TRBD2. Per the germline V gene, CDR1 is SGHVS and CDR2 is FNYEAQ. This CDR3 is built from 17 residues. The J segment lost 4 bases and the V segment lost 5 bases, leaving 12 bases of the junction unmatched. The chain's CDR3 is CASSPRSGGDTYNEQFF. The CDR3 DNA reads TGTGCCAGCAGCCCACGTAGCGGGGGAGATACTTACAATGAGCAGTTCTTC.

This chain uses TRBV6-5 with TRBJ2-7; D may be TRBD1 (6 bases). From germline, CDR1 is MNHEY and CDR2 SVGAGI. The CDR3 totals 14 residues. The germline V and J ends were trimmed by 6 bases and 2 bases, with 14 bases remaining between them. CDR3 coding DNA: TGTGCCAGCAGCCGTTCGGACAGAACCTACGAGCAGTACTTC. Amino acid sequence: CASSRSDRTYEQYF.

In this sample, this clone turned up once. The CDR3 coding sequence is TGTGCCAGTAGTATTACAGGGGCCTCTAACTATGGCTACACCTTC. It encodes CASSITGASNYGYTF. The chain couples TRBV19 to TRBJ1-2, with 7 bases identical to TRBD1. CDR3 size: 15 residues. After removal of 3 bases from V and 0 bases from J, the junction contained 4 bases not matched to a gene. The germline V gene encodes CDR1 LNHDA and CDR2 SQIVND (reference sequence).

The J gene is TRBJ1-1, the V gene TRBV3-1 (or the pseudogene TRBV3-2); a weak D match, TRBD1 (6 bases). Germline CDR1 and CDR2: LGHDT and YNNKEL (reference sequence). CDR3 length equals 14 residues. Deletions cut 3 bases from V and 5 bases from J, with 13 bases between. CDR3: CASSQGGAVTEAFF. The CDR3 DNA follows: TGTGCCAGCAGCCAGGGGGGGGCGGTAACTGAAGCTTTCTTT.

This chain joins TRBV7-8 and TRBJ1-1; D not resolved. The CDR3 loop spans 14 amino acids. Germline CDR1 reads SGHVS; CDR2 reads FQNEAQ. V dropped 1 base and J dropped 3 bases, with 9 bases sitting between them. The CDR3 sequence: CASSLGLGHTEAFF. CDR3 nucleotide sequence: TGTGCCAGCAGCTTAGGTTTGGGCCACACTGAAGCTTTCTTT. Looking up the rest from reference TRBV7-8 and TRBJ1-1 gives the full variable domain: GAGVSQSPRYKVAKRGQDVALRCDPISGHVSLFWYQQALGQGPEFLTYFQNEAQLDKSGLPSDRFFAERPEGSVSTLKIQRTQQEDSAVYLCASSLGLGHTEAFFGQGTRLTVV.

V is TRBV5-6 and J is TRBJ1-1, with 10 bases aligning to TRBD1. CDR1 and CDR2 (germline): SGHDT, YYEEEE. The CDR3 totals 14 residues. The V and J ends lost 4 bases and 6 bases, in that order; junction bases with no gene match: 6. CDR3 nucleotide sequence: TGTGCCAGCAGCCAGGGACAGGGGTGGGCTGAAGCTTTCTTT. Translation: CASSQGQGWAEAFF.

V is TRBV19 and J is TRBJ2-7; no reliable D call. The CDR3 is 13 residues long. The V end was cut by 5 bases, the J end by 2 bases, with 10 bases between. Germline values: CDR1 LNHDA, CDR2 SQIVND (reference sequence). As DNA, the CDR3 is TGTGCCAGTAGTTCCGACAAGACCTACGAGCAGTACTTC. It translates to CASSSDKTYEQYF.